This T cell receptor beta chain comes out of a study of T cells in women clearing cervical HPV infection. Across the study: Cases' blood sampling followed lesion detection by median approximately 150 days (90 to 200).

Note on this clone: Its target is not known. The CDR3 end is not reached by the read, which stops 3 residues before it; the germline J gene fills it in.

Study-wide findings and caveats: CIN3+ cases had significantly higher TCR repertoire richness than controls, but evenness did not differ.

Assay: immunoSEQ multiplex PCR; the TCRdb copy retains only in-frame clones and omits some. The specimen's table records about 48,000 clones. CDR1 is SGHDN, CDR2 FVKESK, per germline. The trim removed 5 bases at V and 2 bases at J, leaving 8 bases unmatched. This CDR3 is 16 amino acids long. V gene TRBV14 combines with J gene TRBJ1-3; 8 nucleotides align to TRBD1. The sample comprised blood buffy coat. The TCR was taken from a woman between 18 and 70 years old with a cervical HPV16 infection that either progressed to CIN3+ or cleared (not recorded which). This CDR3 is CASSTLGQGPGNTIYF. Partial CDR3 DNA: TGTGCCAGCAGCACTCTCGGACAGGGCCCTGGAAACACC.